These 25 T cell receptor beta chains came from one sample sequenced in a study of T cell changes during pregnancy in multiple sclerosis (dated by TCRdb to between 2018 and 2020). Library generation was performed with the immunoSEQ multiplex PCR assay. In TCRdb, the immuneACCESS table is reduced to in-frame sequences with V and J assigned. These tables do not hold every clone; where another copy was compared, an unresolved V gene accounts for under half, and the others remain unexplained. Across this sample there are tens of thousands of clones, with roughly 84% seen only once. Under 10% of the sample rests with the top ten. The sample consisted of CD8+ T cells from peripheral blood mononuclear cells, taken after pregnancy. The receptors shown here come from a female donor with multiple sclerosis, enrolled in a pregnancy study.

This clone is categorized as medium-sized. This chain uses TRBV9 with TRBJ2-7; D remains ambiguous. From germline, CDR1 is SGDLS and CDR2 YYNGEE. The germline V and J ends were trimmed by 0 bases and 3 bases, with 10 bases remaining between them. CDR3 length: 14 residues. The CDR3 loop is CASSVGDTLYEQYF. The DNA for the CDR3 is TGTGCCAGCAGCGTAGGCGACACTCTCTACGAGCAGTACTTC. The whole variable domain, remainder taken from reference TRBV9 and TRBJ2-7, is DSGVTQTPKHLITATGQRVTLRCSPRSGDLSVYWYQQSLDQGLQFLIQYYNGEERAKGNILERFSAQQFPDLHSELNLSSLELGDSALYFCASSVGDTLYEQYFGPGTRLTVT.

This clone was detected a few times. This chain connects TRBV19 to TRBJ1-1, with TRBD1 as a possible D gene (6 bases). Trimming left V 4 bases short and J 4 bases short, with 13 bases between. This CDR3 has 14 amino acids. Per germline, CDR1 LNHDA and CDR2 SQIVND (reference sequence). The chain's CDR3 is CASSTPQGSTEAFF. The DNA for the CDR3 is TGTGCCAGTAGTACACCACAGGGTAGCACTGAAGCTTTCTTT.

The chain employs TRBV29-1 and TRBJ2-1, with 8 bases identical to TRBD1. CDR3 length: 15 amino acids. CDR1 is SQVTM and CDR2 is ANQGSEA in the germline V gene. After removal of 3 bases from V and 2 bases from J, the junction contained 6 bases not matched to a gene. CDR3 coding DNA: TGCAGCGTTGAGGGTACAGGGGGTCCCTACAATGAGCAGTTCTTC. It specifies CSVEGTGGPYNEQFF.

CDR3 region: CASSLIGGEKLFF. The CDR3 DNA reads TGTGCCAGCAGCTTAATAGGGGGTGAAAAACTGTTTTTT. This chain connects TRBV7-6 to TRBJ1-4; weak D call: TRBD1 (6 bases). Germline V gene data show CDR1 as SGHVS and CDR2 as FNYEAQ. The CDR3 covers 13 residues. The V end was cut by 2 bases, the J end by 7 bases, with 8 bases between.

This clone was counted at least ten times. The chain uses TRBV2 and TRBJ1-1; D remains ambiguous. The ends were cut back, 7 bases at V and 2 bases at J, with 5 bases in the middle. The CDR3 totals 11 residues. The germline V gene has CDR1 SNHLY and CDR2 FYNNEI. CDR3 coding DNA: TGTGCCAGCAATACTAACACTGAAGCTTTCTTT. It is translated as CASNTNTEAFF. The full variable domain, rest sourced from reference TRBV2 and TRBJ1-1, is EPEVTQTPSHQVTQMGQEVILRCVPISNHLYFYWYRQILGQKVEFLVSFYNNEISEKSEIFDDQFSVERPDGSNFTLKIRSTKLEDSAMYFCASNTNTEAFFGQGTRLTVV.

This chain connects TRBV7-9 to TRBJ2-7, with D hard to call. With 2 bases removed from V and 0 bases from J, the gap between germline ends came to 8 bases. From germline, CDR1 is SEHNR and CDR2 FQNEAQ (reference sequence). The CDR3 sequence is 14 residues long. CDR3 bases: TGTGCCAGCAGCTTACCGTCAGGCTCCTACGAGCAGTACTTC. It is translated as CASSLPSGSYEQYF. Together with reference TRBV7-9 and TRBJ2-7, the CDR3 gives the full variable domain: DTGVSQNPRHKITKRGQNVTFRCDPISEHNRLYWYRQTLGQGPEFLTYFQNEAQLEKSRLLSDRFSAERPKGSFSTLEIQRTEQGDSAMYLCASSLPSGSYEQYFGPGTRLTVT.

The gene calls are TRBV19 and TRBJ2-1; 15 nucleotides agree with TRBD2. Germline CDR1 is LNHDA and CDR2 is SQIVND (reference sequence). J was trimmed by 9 bases and V by 5 bases; bases with no gene match: 8. The CDR3 spans 16 residues. For the CDR3, the DNA is TGTGCCAGTAGTCCCCAACCGGGACTAGCGGGAGGTGAGCAGTTCTTC. Translation gives CASSPQPGLAGGEQFF.

This sequence joins TRBV28 and TRBJ1-3, with 7 positions matching TRBD1. The length of the CDR3 is 16 residues. Germline CDR1 reads MDHEN; CDR2 reads SYDVKM. V gave up 5 bases and J gave up 1 base; unmatched junction bases: 8. The CDR3 DNA is TGTGCCAGCAGTCAAACAGGGGTTGCTTCTGGAAACACCATATATTTT. As protein: CASSQTGVASGNTIYF.

CDR3 amino acids: CASSLSSSNQPQHF. CDR3 nucleotide sequence: TGTGCCAGCAGTTTATCGTCAAGCAATCAGCCCCAGCATTTT. The V gene is TRBV27, the J gene TRBJ1-5, with D uncertain. This CDR3 region has 14 residues. Germline V gene sequence: CDR1 MNHEY, CDR2 SMNVEV (reference sequence). V lost 0 bases and J 1 base, leaving 4 bases between the germline ends.

The V and J genes are TRBV7-8 and TRBJ2-7, with 11 bases matching TRBD1. The V gene's germline CDR1 is SGHVS and CDR2 FQNEAQ. V shed 0 bases and J 5 bases; nucleotides not matched to a gene: 3. This CDR3 comprises 15 residues. The CDR3 region is CASSLAGTGGNEQYF. In DNA form, the CDR3 reads TGTGCCAGCAGCTTAGCTGGGACAGGGGGGAACGAGCAGTACTTC.

The genes are TRBV13 and TRBJ2-7, with TRBD1 matching over 9 bases. Trimming removed 5 bases from V and 6 bases from J; junction bases left unmatched: 11. This CDR3 is 15 amino acids long. CDR1 is PRHDT and CDR2 is FYEKMQ in the germline V gene (reference sequence). DNA for the CDR3: TGTGCCAGCAGCCCTATAACAGGGGGCATCGGCGAGCAGTACTTC. This codes for CASSPITGGIGEQYF. Full variable domain (missing parts from reference TRBV13 and TRBJ2-7): AAGVIQSPRHLIKEKRETATLKCYPIPRHDTVYWYQQGPGQDPQFLISFYEKMQSDKGSIPDRFSAQQFSDYHSELNMSSLELGDSALYFCASSPITGGIGEQYFGPGTRLTVT.

The chain has TRBV4-1 and TRBJ2-7; 7 bases line up with TRBD1. This CDR3 has 14 residues. Germline V CDR1 and CDR2: MGHRA, YSYEKL. The V segment lost 4 bases and the J segment 6 bases; nucleotides outside the gene matches: 9. CDR3 sequence reads: CASSRGEGAREQYF. The CDR3 DNA reads as TGCGCCAGCAGCCGAGGCGAGGGGGCCCGCGAGCAGTACTTC.

A few counts support this clone. V is TRBV9 and J is TRBJ2-3, with 10 bases that match TRBD1. The CDR3 has 14 residues. Germline CDR1 SGDLS, CDR2 YYNGEE. With 2 bases clipped from V and 5 bases from J, the junction kept 2 bases outside the gene matches. For the CDR3, the DNA is TGTGCCAGCAGCGTGGGACAGGGGCAAGATACGCAGTATTTT. This sequence encodes CASSVGQGQDTQYF.

The CDR3 reads CASSRAGSTDTQYF. CDR3 nucleotide sequence: TGCGCCAGCAGCCGGGCGGGAAGCACAGATACGCAGTATTTT. The chain carries TRBV4-1 and TRBJ2-3, with a tentative D call TRBD2 (6 bases). This CDR3 spans 14 amino acids. Deletions cut 4 bases from V and 0 bases from J, with 8 bases between. Germline assignment: CDR1 MGHRA and CDR2 YSYEKL.

V is TRBV28 and J is TRBJ2-7; 7 bases fit TRBD1. Germline V gene sequence: CDR1 MDHEN, CDR2 SYDVKM. The V and J ends lost 4 bases and 2 bases, in that order; junction bases with no gene match: 2. The length of the CDR3 is 13 residues. This CDR3 reads CASSWQGAYEQYF. CDR3 nucleotides: TGTGCCAGCAGTTGGCAGGGGGCCTACGAGCAGTACTTC.

The chain is built from TRBV5-1 and TRBJ2-6; a weak D match, TRBD2 (5 bases). This CDR3 contains 16 residues. Germline-derived CDR1 and CDR2 are SGHRS and YFSETQ. Trimming took 4 bases from V and 3 from J, leaving 14 bases between them. This CDR3 reads CASSADGIHGANVLTF. For the CDR3, the DNA is TGCGCCAGCAGCGCTGACGGGATCCATGGGGCCAACGTCCTGACTTTC.

This chain joins TRBV4-1 and TRBJ2-3, with 11 positions matching TRBD2. This CDR3 is 16 amino acids long. Germline V gene sequence: CDR1 MGHRA, CDR2 YSYEKL. V dropped 4 bases and J dropped 4; count of bases not matched to a gene: 7. Here the CDR3 DNA reads TGCGCCAGCAGCCGGAATGTAGCGGGAGGGGCAGATACGCAGTATTTT. It yields the protein CASSRNVAGGADTQYF.

This rearrangement joins TRBV30 to TRBJ2-7; 8 bases match TRBD2. CDR1 is GTSNPN and CDR2 is SVGIG in the germline V gene (reference sequence). After removal of 0 bases from V and 5 bases from J, the junction contained 6 bases not matched to a gene. The CDR3 sequence is 14 residues long. As DNA, the CDR3 is TGTGCCTGGAGTGTACATGGACTAGCTGACGAGCAGTACTTC. It codes for CAWSVHGLADEQYF.

This chain joins TRBV27 and TRBJ2-5, with 9 bases lining up with TRBD1. Germline V gene sequence: CDR1 MNHEY, CDR2 SMNVEV (reference sequence). V lost 3 bases, J lost 6 bases, and 5 bases stayed unmatched. This CDR3 is 14 amino acids long. DNA for the CDR3: TGTGCCAGCAGTTTTGACAGGGGGATGAAGACCCAGTACTTC. It yields the protein CASSFDRGMKTQYF.

This clone was recorded only once. The chain uses TRBV19 and TRBJ2-6, with a weak D call TRBD2 (7 bases). The germline V gene has CDR1 LNHDA and CDR2 SQIVND (reference sequence). The CDR3 has 18 amino acids. The V and J ends lost 5 bases and 2 bases respectively, with 19 bases between them. As DNA, the CDR3 is TGTGCCAGTAGTTCCACGGGGGGCGGAAGAACTGGGGCCAACGTCCTGACTTTC. As protein: CASSSTGGGRTGANVLTF.

This clone occurred once. The CDR3 sequence: CASSVGTGISGRAITDTQYF. The CDR3 DNA follows: TGTGCCAGCAGCGTAGGGACAGGGATTAGCGGGAGGGCAATCACAGATACGCAGTATTTT. The gene calls are TRBV9 and TRBJ2-3, with 11 nucleotides matching TRBD2. Germline CDR1 is SGDLS and CDR2 is YYNGEE. This CDR3 is built from 20 residues. J lost 2 bases, V lost 0 bases, and 14 bases had no gene match.

V usage is TRBV2 and J usage is TRBJ1-5; 7 positions agree with TRBD1. The CDR3 consists of 15 residues. Trimming removed 7 bases from V and 0 bases from J; junction bases left unmatched: 6. Looked up from germline, CDR1 is SNHLY and CDR2 is FYNNEI. The CDR3 spells CASTGTVDSNQPQHF. In DNA form, the CDR3 reads TGTGCCAGCACAGGGACAGTCGATAGCAATCAGCCCCAGCATTTT.

This clone was counted once. The chain employs TRBV6-6 and TRBJ2-7; 8 nucleotides match TRBD2. V dropped 5 bases and J dropped 3; count of bases not matched to a gene: 9. Germline V gene data show CDR1 as MNHNY and CDR2 as SVGAGI (reference sequence). This CDR3 is built from 15 residues. CDR3 coding DNA: TGTGCCAGCAGTAATTACGAAGCGGGAGACTACGAGCAGTACTTC. Its protein product is CASSNYEAGDYEQYF.

This chain links TRBV29-1 with TRBJ2-5; a possible D gene is TRBD2 (6 bases). The CDR3 has 14 residues. Trimming shortened V by 0 bases and J by 4 bases, and 12 bases separated the two germline ends. Germline V gene data show CDR1 as SQVTM and CDR2 as ANQGSEA. Here the CDR3 DNA reads TGCAGCGTTGAAGAGGGACTCCCCGCAGAGACCCAGTACTTC. Translation: CSVEEGLPAETQYF.

The rearrangement joins TRBV6-4 to TRBJ2-3; 8 nucleotides match TRBD1. This CDR3 is 16 amino acids long. Germline assignment: CDR1 MRHNA and CDR2 SNTAGT. V lost 4 bases, J lost 2 bases, and 8 bases stayed unmatched. CDR3 region: CASSVNRDRITDTQYF. As DNA, the CDR3 is TGTGCCAGCAGTGTCAACCGGGACAGGATCACAGATACGCAGTATTTT.